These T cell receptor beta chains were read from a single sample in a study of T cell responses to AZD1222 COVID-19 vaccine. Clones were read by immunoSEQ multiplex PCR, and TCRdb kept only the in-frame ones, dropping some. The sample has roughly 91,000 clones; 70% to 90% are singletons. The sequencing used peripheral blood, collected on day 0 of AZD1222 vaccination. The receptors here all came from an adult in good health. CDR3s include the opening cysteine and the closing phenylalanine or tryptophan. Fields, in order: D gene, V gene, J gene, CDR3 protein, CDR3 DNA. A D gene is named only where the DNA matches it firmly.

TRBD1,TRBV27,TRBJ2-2,CASRSWDRANTGELFF,TGTGCCAGCAGGAGCTGGGACAGGGCGAACACCGGGGAGCTGTTTTTT
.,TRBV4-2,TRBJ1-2,CASSQERRRGWANYGYTF,TGTGCCAGCAGCCAAGAACGCCGACGGGGGTGGGCTAACTATGGCTACACCTTC
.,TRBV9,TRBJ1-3,CASSATPGQLGGNTIYF,TGTGCCAGCAGCGCGACTCCCGGACAACTGGGAGGAAACACCATATATTTT
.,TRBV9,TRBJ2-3,CASSVTPDTQYF,TGTGCCAGCAGCGTAACCCCAGATACGCAGTATTTT
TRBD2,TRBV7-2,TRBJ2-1,CASSLVVAGPDEQFF,TGTGCCAGCAGCTTAGTGGTAGCGGGACCGGATGAGCAGTTCTTC
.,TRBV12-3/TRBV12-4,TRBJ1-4,CASSLGPEKLFF,TGTGCCAGCAGTTTGGGGCCGGAAAAACTGTTTTTT
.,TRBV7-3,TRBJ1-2,CASSFKIPRVGYTF,TGTGCCAGCAGCTTTAAGATCCCCCGGGTGGGCTACACCTTC
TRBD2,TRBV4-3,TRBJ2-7,CASSQTSGVSREQYF,TGCGCCAGCAGCCAAACTAGCGGGGTGAGTCGCGAGCAGTACTTC
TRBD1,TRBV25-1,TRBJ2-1,CASSVTGQGLLNEQFF,TGTGCCAGCAGTGTCACAGGACAGGGTCTTCTCAATGAGCAGTTCTTC
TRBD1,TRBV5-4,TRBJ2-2,CASTLRGRQGTGELFF,TGTGCCAGCACCCTCAGGGGGCGACAGGGGACCGGGGAGCTGTTTTTT
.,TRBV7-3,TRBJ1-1,CASSFRVNTEAFF,TGTGCCAGCAGCTTTAGGGTGAACACTGAAGCTTTCTTT
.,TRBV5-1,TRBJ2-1,CASSHTNEQFF,TGTGCCAGCAGCCACACCAATGAGCAGTTCTTC
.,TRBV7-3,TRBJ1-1,CASSLGAGAEAFF,TGTGCCAGCAGCTTAGGGGCCGGTGCTGAAGCTTTCTTT
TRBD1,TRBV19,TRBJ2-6,CASSIGQGVSGANVLTF,TGTGCCAGTAGTATAGGACAGGGGGTCTCTGGGGCCAACGTCCTGACTTTC
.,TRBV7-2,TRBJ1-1,CASSLLGTEAFF,TGTGCCAGCAGCCTCCTCGGGACTGAAGCTTTCTTT